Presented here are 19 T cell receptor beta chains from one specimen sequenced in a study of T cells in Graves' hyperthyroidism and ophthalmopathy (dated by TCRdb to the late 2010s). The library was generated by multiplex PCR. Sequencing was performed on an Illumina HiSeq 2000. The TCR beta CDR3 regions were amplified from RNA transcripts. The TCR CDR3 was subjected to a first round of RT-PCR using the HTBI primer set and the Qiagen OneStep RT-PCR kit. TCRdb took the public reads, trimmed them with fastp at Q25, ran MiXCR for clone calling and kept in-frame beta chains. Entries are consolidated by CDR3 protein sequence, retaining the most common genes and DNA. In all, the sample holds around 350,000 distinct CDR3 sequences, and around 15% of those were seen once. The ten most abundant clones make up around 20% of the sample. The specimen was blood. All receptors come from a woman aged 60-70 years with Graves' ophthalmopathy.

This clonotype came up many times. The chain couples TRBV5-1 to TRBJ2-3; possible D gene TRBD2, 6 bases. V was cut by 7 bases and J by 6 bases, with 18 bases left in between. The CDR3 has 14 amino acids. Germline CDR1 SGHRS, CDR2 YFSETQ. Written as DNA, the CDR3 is TGCGCCAGCCACGCCGGGACTCCAAGGGATACGCAGTATTTT. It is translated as CASHAGTPRDTQYF.

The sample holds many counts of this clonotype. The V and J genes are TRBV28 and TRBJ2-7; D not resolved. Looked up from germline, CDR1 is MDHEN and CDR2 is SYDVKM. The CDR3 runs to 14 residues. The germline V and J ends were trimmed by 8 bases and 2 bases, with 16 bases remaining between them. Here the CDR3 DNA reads TGTGCCAGCGGGCTTGGACCGTTAGCCTACGAGCAGTACTTC. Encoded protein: CASGLGPLAYEQYF.

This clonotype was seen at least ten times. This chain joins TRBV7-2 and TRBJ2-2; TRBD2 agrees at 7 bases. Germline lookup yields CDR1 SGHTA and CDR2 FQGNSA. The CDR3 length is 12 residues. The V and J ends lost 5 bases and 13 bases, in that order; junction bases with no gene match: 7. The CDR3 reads CASSPPSGPLFF. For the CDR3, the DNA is TGTGCCAGCAGCCCCCCTAGCGGTCCGCTGTTTTTT.

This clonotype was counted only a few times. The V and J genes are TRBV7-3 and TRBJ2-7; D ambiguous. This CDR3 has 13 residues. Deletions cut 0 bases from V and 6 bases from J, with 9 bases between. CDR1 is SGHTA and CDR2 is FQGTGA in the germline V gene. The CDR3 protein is CASSLTDWSEQYF. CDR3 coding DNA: TGTGCCAGCAGCTTAACCGACTGGTCCGAGCAGTACTTC.

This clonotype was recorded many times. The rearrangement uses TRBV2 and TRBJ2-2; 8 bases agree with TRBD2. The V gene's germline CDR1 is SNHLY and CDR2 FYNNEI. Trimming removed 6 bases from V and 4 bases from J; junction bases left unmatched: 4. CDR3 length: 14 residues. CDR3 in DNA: TGTGCCAGCAGGTCGAGCGGGGGCACCGGGGAGCTGTTTTTT. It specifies CASRSSGGTGELFF.

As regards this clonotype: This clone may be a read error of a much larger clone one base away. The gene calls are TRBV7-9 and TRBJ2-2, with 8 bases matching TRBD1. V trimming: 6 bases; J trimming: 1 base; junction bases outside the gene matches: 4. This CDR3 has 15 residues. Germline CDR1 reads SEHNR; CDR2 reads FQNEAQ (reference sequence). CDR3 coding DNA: TGTGCCAGCAGGGCCGGGACAGGGAACACCGGGGAGCTGTTTTTT. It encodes CASRAGTGNTGELFF.

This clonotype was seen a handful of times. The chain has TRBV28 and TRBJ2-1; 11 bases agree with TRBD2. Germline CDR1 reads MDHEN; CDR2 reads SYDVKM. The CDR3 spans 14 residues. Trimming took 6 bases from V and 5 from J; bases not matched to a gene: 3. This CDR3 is CASRGTSGHNEQFF. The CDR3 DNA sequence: TGTGCCAGCAGAGGGACTAGCGGCCACAATGAGCAGTTCTTC.

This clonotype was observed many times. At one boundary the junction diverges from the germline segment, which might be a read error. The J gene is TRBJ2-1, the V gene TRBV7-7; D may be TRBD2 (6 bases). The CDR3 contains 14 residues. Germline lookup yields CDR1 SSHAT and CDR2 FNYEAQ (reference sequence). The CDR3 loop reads CASSLAGTYNEQFF. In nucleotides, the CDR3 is TGTGCTAGCAGCTTAGCCGGGACTTACAATGAGCAGTTCTTC.

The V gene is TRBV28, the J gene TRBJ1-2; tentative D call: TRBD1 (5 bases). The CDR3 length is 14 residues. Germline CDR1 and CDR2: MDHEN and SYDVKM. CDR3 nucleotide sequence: TGTGCTACCAGCCAGGGACCGAGATTCTATGGCTACACCTTC. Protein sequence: CATSQGPRFYGYTF.

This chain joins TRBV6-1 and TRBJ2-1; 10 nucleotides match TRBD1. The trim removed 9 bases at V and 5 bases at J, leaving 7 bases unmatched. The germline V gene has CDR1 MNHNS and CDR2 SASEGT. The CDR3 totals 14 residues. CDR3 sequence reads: CASQPGQGNNEQFF. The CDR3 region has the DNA TGTGCCAGTCAACCGGGACAGGGGAACAATGAGCAGTTCTTC.

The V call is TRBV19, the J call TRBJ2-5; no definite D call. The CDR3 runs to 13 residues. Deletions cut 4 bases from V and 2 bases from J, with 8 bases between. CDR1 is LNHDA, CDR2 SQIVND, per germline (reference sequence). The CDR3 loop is CASSNVGQETQYF. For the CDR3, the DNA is TGTGCCAGTAGTAATGTCGGGCAAGAGACCCAGTACTTC.

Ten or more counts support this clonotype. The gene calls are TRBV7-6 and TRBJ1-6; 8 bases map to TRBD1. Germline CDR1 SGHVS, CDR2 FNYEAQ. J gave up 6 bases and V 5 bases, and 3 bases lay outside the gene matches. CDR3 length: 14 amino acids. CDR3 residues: CASSQTGANSPLHF. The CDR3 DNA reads TGTGCCAGCAGCCAGACAGGGGCTAATTCACCCCTCCACTTT.

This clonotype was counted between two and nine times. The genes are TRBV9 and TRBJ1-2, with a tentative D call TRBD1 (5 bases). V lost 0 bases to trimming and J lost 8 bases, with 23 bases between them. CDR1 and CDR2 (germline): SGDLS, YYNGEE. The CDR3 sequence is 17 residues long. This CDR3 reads CASSVDGVGGGVNGYTF. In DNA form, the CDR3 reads TGTGCCAGCAGCGTAGATGGTGTGGGGGGAGGGGTGAACGGCTACACCTTC.

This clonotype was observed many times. For the CDR3, the DNA is TGCGCCAGCAGCGCGGGACAGCTCTCCTACGAGCAGTACTTC. Encoded protein: CASSAGQLSYEQYF. This chain links TRBV5-1 with TRBJ2-7; TRBD1 is a possible D gene (7 bases). Germline values: CDR1 SGHRS, CDR2 YFSETQ. V was trimmed by 4 bases and J by 0 bases, leaving 11 bases between them. The CDR3 has 14 amino acids.

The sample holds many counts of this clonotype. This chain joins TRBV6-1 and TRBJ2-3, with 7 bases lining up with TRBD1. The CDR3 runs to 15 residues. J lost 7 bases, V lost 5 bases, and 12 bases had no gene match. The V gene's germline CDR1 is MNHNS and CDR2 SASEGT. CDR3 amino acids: CASSPDPGTAHTQYF. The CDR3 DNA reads TGTGCCAGCAGTCCCGACCCCGGGACAGCACATACGCAGTATTTT.

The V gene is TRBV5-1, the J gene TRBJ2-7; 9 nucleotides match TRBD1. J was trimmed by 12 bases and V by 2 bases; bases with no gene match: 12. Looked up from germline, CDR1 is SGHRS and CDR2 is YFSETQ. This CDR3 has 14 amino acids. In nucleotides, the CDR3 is TGCGCCAGCAGCTTTTGGGACAGGGCCCCAGTGCGGTACTTC. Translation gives CASSFWDRAPVRYF.

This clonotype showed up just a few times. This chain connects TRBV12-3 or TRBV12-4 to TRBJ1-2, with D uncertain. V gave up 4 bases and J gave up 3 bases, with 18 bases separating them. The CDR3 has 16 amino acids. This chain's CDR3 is CASSSLGGSSYYGYTF. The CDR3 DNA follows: TGTGCCAGCAGTTCACTTGGCGGGTCTTCCTACTATGGCTACACCTTC.

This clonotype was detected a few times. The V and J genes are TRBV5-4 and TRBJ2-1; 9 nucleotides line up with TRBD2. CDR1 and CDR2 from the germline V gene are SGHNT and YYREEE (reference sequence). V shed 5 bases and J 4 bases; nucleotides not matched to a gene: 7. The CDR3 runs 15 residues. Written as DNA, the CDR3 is TGTGCCAGCAGTAATCGGACTAGCGTATACAATGAGCAGTTCTTC. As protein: CASSNRTSVYNEQFF.

This CDR3 is CASSWVGTVYEQYF. The CDR3 coding sequence is TGTGCCAGCAGCTGGGTCGGGACAGTCTACGAGCAGTACTTC. The J gene is TRBJ2-7, the V gene TRBV5-6, with 7 bases matching TRBD1. The CDR3 is 14 amino acids. V lost 3 bases, J lost 3 bases, and 6 bases stayed unmatched. The germline V gene has CDR1 SGHDT and CDR2 YYEEEE. The entire variable domain, with the rest obtained from reference TRBV5-6 and TRBJ2-7, is as follows: DAGVTQSPTHLIKTRGQQVTLRCSPKSGHDTVSWYQQALGQGPQFIFQYYEEEERQRGNFPDRFSGHQFPNYSSELNVNALLLGDSALYLCASSWVGTVYEQYFGPGTRLTVT.